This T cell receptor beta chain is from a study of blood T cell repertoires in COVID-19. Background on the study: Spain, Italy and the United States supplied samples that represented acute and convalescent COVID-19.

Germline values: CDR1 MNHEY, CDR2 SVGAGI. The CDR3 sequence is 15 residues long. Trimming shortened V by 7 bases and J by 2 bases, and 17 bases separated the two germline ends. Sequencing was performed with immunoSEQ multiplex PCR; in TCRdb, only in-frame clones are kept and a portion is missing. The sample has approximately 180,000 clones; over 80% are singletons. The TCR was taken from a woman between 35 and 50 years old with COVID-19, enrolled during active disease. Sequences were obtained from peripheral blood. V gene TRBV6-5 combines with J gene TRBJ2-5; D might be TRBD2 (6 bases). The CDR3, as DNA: TGTGCCAGCATAGAATGGGGGGAGTCACAAGAGACCCAGTACTTC. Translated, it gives CASIEWGESQETQYF.